This entry features one T cell receptor beta chain sequence. What it binds is unknown. Noted treatment: approximately 10-day PBMC culture with coronavirus spike peptide pools or control peptides (ViraFEST assay). Germline V CDR1 and CDR2: MDHEN, SYDVKM. The CDR3 loop spans 14 amino acids. V lost 4 bases to trimming and J lost 7 bases, with 14 bases between them. This entry is derived from a study of vaccination and CD4 T cells after COVID-19. The Oncomine TCR Beta short-read assay was applied to DNA of cultured CD4+ T cells. MiXCR, run by TCRdb on the PCR reads, gives a single entry per CDR3 protein. The repertoire holds about 27,000 distinct CDR3 sequences, with approximately 60% as singletons.

V is TRBV28 and J is TRBJ1-5; maybe TRBD1 (5 bases). The input for sequencing was CD4+ T cells from blood, cultured in vitro, taken after SARS-CoV-2 vaccination. The origin of this receptor is a human donor who received a COVID-19 vaccine. CDR3 region: CASSYPLEGQPQHF. In nucleotides, the CDR3 is TGTGCCAGCAGTTACCCCCTTGAGGGGCAGCCCCAGCATTTT.